These 10 T cell receptor beta chains were all obtained from the same sample, sequenced in a study of cytomegalovirus exposure and HLA in healthy donors. Both 60 Vbeta primers and 13 Jbeta primers went into the PCR. This table comes from immunoSEQ multiplex PCR, and its TCRdb copy is limited to in-frame clones, with some not included. The sample shows about 220,000 clones, 82% of them seen only once. The sample consisted of PBMCs. The receptors were sampled from a man in his forties or fifties in good health and CMV-seropositive.

The chain couples TRBV6-1 to TRBJ1-5; D gene uncertain. The V gene lost 3 bases and the J gene lost 7 bases, with 13 bases spanning the gap. The germline V gene has CDR1 MNHNS and CDR2 SASEGT. The CDR3 covers 14 residues. This CDR3 reads CASSEEHIRQPQHF. The CDR3 DNA sequence: TGTGCCAGCAGTGAGGAGCACATTCGGCAGCCCCAGCATTTT.

J is TRBJ2-5 and V is TRBV19; 9 nucleotides match TRBD1. The CDR3 extends over 16 amino acids. V was clipped by 1 base and J by 5 bases; unmatched bases: 8. CDR1 and CDR2 from the germline V gene are LNHDA and SQIVND (reference sequence). The CDR3: CASSIGYRGRGETQYF. In DNA form, the CDR3 reads TGTGCCAGTAGTATAGGCTACAGGGGGCGAGGGGAGACCCAGTACTTC.

The rearrangement joins TRBV29-1 to TRBJ2-3; TRBD1 agrees at 9 bases. Germline V gene data show CDR1 as SQVTM and CDR2 as ANQGSEA. The CDR3 sequence is 14 residues long. After removal of 7 bases from V and 3 bases from J, the junction contained 8 bases not matched to a gene. In DNA, the CDR3 is TGCAGCGCCGCCGGGACAGGGTTGACAGATACGCAGTATTTT. It translates to CSAAGTGLTDTQYF.

The chain employs TRBV5-6 and TRBJ2-3; D is unresolved. From germline, CDR1 is SGHDT and CDR2 YYEEEE. The CDR3 is 13 amino acids. The V end was cut by 1 base, the J end by 1 base, with 4 bases between. Here the CDR3 reads CASSLRGTDTQYF. CDR3 coding DNA: TGTGCCAGCAGCTTGCGGGGCACAGATACGCAGTATTTT. Variable domain in full (rest from reference TRBV5-6 and TRBJ2-3): DAGVTQSPTHLIKTRGQQVTLRCSPKSGHDTVSWYQQALGQGPQFIFQYYEEEERQRGNFPDRFSGHQFPNYSSELNVNALLLGDSALYLCASSLRGTDTQYFGPGTRLTVL.

This chain connects TRBV4-1 to TRBJ1-1; 7 bases map to TRBD1. The ends lost 3 bases at V and 2 bases at J; junction bases unmatched: 6. This CDR3 has 15 residues. CDR1 and CDR2 (germline): MGHRA, YSYEKL. CDR3 loop: CASSHPGTANTEAFF. Here the CDR3 DNA reads TGCGCCAGCAGCCACCCCGGGACAGCCAACACTGAAGCTTTCTTT.

CDR3 DNA sequence: TGTGCCAGCAGTTATCAGGGAGGCGAAAAACTGTTTTTT. Protein product: CASSYQGGEKLFF. V usage is TRBV6-6 and J usage is TRBJ1-4, with a possible D match to TRBD1 (5 bases). This CDR3 has 13 residues. V lost 3 bases and J lost 8, with 10 bases in between. Germline loops: CDR1 MNHNY, CDR2 SVGAGI (reference sequence).

The chain joins TRBV5-1 to TRBJ2-7; TRBD1 matches 7 bases. The CDR3 consists of 13 residues. With 3 bases clipped from V and 6 bases from J, the junction kept 6 bases outside the gene matches. Germline CDR1 reads SGHRS; CDR2 reads YFSETQ. The CDR3 loop reads CASSSGQRSEQYF. In DNA, the CDR3 is TGCGCCAGCAGCTCGGGACAGCGGAGCGAGCAGTACTTC.

This clone was seen once. V usage is TRBV15 and J usage is TRBJ1-4; TRBD1 agrees at 9 bases. The length of the CDR3 is 16 residues. Looked up from germline, CDR1 is LNHNV and CDR2 is YYDKDF (reference sequence). V was clipped by 1 base and J by 7 bases; unmatched bases: 7. This CDR3 is CATSRVGGQGREKLFF. CDR3 bases: TGTGCCACCAGCAGAGTAGGCGGACAGGGGCGTGAAAAACTGTTTTTT.

This clone was counted a few times. This rearrangement joins TRBV19 to TRBJ2-7; D call uncertain. The CDR3 runs to 14 residues. V shed 2 bases and J shed 2 bases, with 10 bases lying between them. The germline gives CDR1 LNHDA, CDR2 SQIVND (reference sequence). CDR3 bases: TGTGCCAGTAGTATATCAGGTCCTGCCTACGAGCAGTACTTC. This codes for CASSISGPAYEQYF.

V is TRBV4-2 and J is TRBJ2-5; tentatively, D is TRBD1 (7 bases). The V end was cut by 8 bases, the J end by 2 bases, with 9 bases between. The length of the CDR3 is 12 residues. Per the germline V gene, CDR1 is LGHNA and CDR2 is YNFKEQ. The DNA of the CDR3 is TGTGCCAGCGCGGGACAGCAAGAGACCCAGTACTTC. Translating it yields CASAGQQETQYF.